The sample holds a few counts of the clone carrying this T cell receptor (beta chain). The sample is drawn from a study of T cells after yellow fever vaccination. Each CDR3 protein is one row after TCRdb ran MiXCR on the 5' RACE reads. The sample yields about 68,000 distinct CDR3 sequences, around 7% seen once. The material sequenced was CD8+ T cells sorted from PBMCs, taken about 41 days after the first yellow fever vaccination. The origin of this receptor is a man younger than 30 who received the YFV17D yellow fever vaccine.

CDR3 residues: CASSLSAGGMYNEQFF. The CDR3 DNA is TGTGCCAGCAGTTTATCGGCGGGGGGAATGTATAATGAGCAGTTCTTC. V gene TRBV27 combines with J gene TRBJ2-1, with 8 bases identical to TRBD2. Trimming cost V 0 bases and J 7 bases; bases outside gene matches: 8. The CDR3 is 16 amino acids. Germline CDR1 and CDR2: MNHEY and SMNVEV (reference sequence).